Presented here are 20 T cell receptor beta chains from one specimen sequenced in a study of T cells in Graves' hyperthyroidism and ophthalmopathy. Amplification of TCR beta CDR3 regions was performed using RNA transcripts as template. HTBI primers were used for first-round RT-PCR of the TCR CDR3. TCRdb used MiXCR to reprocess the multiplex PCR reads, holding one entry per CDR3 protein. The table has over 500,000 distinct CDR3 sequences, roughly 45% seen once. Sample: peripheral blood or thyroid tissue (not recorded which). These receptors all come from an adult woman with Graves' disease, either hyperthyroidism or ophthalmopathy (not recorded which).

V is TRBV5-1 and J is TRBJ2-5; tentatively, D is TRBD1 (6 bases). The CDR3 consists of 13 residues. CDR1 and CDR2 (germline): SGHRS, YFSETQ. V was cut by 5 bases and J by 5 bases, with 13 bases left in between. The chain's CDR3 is CASSPGDEETQYF. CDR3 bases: TGCGCCAGCAGTCCAGGGGATGAGGAGACCCAGTACTTC.

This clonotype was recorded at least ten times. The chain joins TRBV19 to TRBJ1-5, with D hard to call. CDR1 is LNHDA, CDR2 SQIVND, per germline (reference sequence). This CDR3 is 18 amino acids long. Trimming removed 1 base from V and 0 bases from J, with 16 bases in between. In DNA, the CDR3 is TGTGCCAGTAGTATAGTTGGTCTCCGGGTTGATAGCAATCAGCCCCAGCATTTT. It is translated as CASSIVGLRVDSNQPQHF.

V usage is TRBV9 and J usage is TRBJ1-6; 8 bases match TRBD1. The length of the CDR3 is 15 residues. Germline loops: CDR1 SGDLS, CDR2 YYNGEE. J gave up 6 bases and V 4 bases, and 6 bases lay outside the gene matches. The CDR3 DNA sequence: TGTGCCAGCAGCCAAGGGACAGGACGTAATTCACCCCTCCACTTT. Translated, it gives CASSQGTGRNSPLHF.

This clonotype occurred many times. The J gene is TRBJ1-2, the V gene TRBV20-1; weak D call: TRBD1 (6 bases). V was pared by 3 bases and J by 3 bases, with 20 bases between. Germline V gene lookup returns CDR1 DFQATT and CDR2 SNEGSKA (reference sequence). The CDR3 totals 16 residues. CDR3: CSASRRQGTGDYGYTF. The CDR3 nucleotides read TGCAGTGCTAGCCGTCGGCAGGGGACGGGTGACTATGGCTACACCTTC.

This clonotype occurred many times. The CDR3 reads CATTGGALSTEAFF. DNA of the CDR3: TGTGCCACAACGGGCGGGGCCTTAAGCACTGAAGCTTTCTTT. This chain links TRBV15 with TRBJ1-1, with D possibly matching TRBD1 (5 bases). V gave up 9 bases and J gave up 4 bases, with 18 bases separating them. There are 14 residues in the CDR3. Germline values: CDR1 LNHNV, CDR2 YYDKDF (reference sequence).

The CDR3 here is CASRGTGRNQPQHF. CDR3 bases: TGTGCCAGCAGGGGGACAGGGCGCAATCAGCCCCAGCATTTT. The V call is TRBV10-3, the J call TRBJ1-5, with 9 bases lining up with TRBD1. V was pared by 10 bases and J by 2 bases, with 6 bases of the junction left unmatched. Germline values: CDR1 ENHRY, CDR2 SYGVKD. The CDR3 is made up of 14 amino acids.

The CDR3 DNA reads as TGCAGCCACCGGGTCCCCGGGACTGAAGCTTTCTTT. It is translated as CSHRVPGTEAFF. The chain has TRBV29-1 and TRBJ1-1; D is unclear. This CDR3 region has 12 residues. Germline-derived CDR1 and CDR2 are SQVTM and ANQGSEA. Trimming stripped 8 bases from V and 5 bases from J, with 15 bases between.

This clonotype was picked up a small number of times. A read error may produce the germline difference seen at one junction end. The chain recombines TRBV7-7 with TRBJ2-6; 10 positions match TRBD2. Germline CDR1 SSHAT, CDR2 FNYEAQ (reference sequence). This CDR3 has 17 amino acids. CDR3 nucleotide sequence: TGTGCTAGCAGCTTAGGGGGGGCCTCTAGCGGGAGCTACGTCCTGACTTTC. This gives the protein CASSLGGASSGSYVLTF. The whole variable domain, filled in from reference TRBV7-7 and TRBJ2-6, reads GAGVSQSPRYKVTKRGQDVTLRCDPISSHATLYWYQQALGQGPEFLTYFNYEAQPDKSGLPSDRFSAERPEGSISTLTIQRTEQRDSAMYRCASSLGGASSGSYVLTFGAGSRLTVL.

This CDR3 is CSARPRGYEQYF. CDR3 bases: TGCAGTGCTAGACCCAGGGGCTACGAGCAGTACTTC. The rearrangement links TRBV29-1 to TRBJ2-7; maybe TRBD1 (6 bases). This CDR3 region has 12 residues. Germline CDR1 is SQVTM and CDR2 is ANQGSEA.

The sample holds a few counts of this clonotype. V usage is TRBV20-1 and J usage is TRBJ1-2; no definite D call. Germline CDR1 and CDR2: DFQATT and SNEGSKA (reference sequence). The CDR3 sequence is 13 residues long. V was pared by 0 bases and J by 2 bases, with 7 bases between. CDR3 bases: TGCAGTGCTAGAGATAGGATCAACTATGGCTACACCTTC. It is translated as CSARDRINYGYTF.

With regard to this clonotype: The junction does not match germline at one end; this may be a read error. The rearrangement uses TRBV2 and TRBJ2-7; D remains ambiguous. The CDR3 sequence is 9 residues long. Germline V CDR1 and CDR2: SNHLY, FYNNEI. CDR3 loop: CASNYEQYF. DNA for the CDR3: TGTGCCAGCAATTACGAACAGTACTTC. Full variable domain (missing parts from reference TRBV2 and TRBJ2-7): EPEVTQTPSHQVTQMGQEVILRCVPISNHLYFYWYRQILGQKVEFLVSFYNNEISEKSEIFDDQFSVERPDGSNFTLKIRSTKLEDSAMYFCASNYEQYFGPGTRLTVT.

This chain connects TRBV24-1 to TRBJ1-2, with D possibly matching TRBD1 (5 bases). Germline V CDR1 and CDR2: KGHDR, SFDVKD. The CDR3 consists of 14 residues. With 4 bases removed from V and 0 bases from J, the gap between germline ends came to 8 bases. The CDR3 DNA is TGTGCCACCAGTGACCCGGGGGCTAACTATGGCTACACCTTC. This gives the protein CATSDPGANYGYTF.

Here the CDR3 DNA reads TGCAGCGTTGAAGGGGGGACAGGCTACGAGCAGTATTTT. Amino acid sequence: CSVEGGTGYEQYF. The chain recombines TRBV29-1 with TRBJ2-3, with 8 bases that match TRBD1. J was trimmed by 11 bases and V by 1 base; bases with no gene match: 8. The CDR3 totals 13 residues. Looked up from germline, CDR1 is SQVTM and CDR2 is ANQGSEA.

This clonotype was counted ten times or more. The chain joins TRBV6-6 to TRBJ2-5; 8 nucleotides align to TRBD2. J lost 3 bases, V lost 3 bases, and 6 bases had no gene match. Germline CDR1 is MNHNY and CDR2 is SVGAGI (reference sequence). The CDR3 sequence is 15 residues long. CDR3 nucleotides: TGTGCCAGCAGTTATACGGGAGGGCTAAAAGAGACCCAGTACTTC. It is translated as CASSYTGGLKETQYF.

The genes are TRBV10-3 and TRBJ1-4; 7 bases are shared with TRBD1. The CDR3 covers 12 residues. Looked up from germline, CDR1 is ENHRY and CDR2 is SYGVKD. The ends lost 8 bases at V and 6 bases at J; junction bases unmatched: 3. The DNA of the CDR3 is TGTGCCATCGGAGGGACAGATGAAAAACTGTTTTTT. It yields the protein CAIGGTDEKLFF.

This chain's CDR3 is CASSSRTEAFF. The CDR3 bases are TGTGCCAGCAGTTCTCGCACTGAAGCTTTCTTT. The rearrangement links TRBV27 to TRBJ1-1; D unresolved. From germline, CDR1 is MNHEY and CDR2 SMNVEV (reference sequence). CDR3 length equals 11 residues. V was cut by 4 bases and J by 4 bases, with 4 bases left in between.

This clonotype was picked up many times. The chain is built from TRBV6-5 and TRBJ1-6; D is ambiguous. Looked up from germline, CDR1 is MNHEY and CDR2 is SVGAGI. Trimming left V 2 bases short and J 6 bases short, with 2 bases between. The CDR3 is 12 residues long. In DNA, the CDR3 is TGTGCCAGCAGTTACGTTAATTCACCCCTCCACTTT. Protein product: CASSYVNSPLHF.

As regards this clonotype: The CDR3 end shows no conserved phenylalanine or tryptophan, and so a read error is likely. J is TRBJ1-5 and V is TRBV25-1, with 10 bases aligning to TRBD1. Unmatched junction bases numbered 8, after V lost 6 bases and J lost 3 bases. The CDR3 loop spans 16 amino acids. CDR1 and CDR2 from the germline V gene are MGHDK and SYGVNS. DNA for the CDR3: TGTGCCAGCAGAAACCGGGACAGGGGATACAATCAGCCCCAGCATCTT. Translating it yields CASRNRDRGYNQPQHL.

As DNA, the CDR3 is TGCAGCAGCTTAGGGCCCTGGGGCCAAGAGACCCAGTACTTC. Protein sequence: CSSLGPWGQETQYF. V and J are TRBV29-1 and TRBJ2-5; D is unresolved. The germline CDR1 and CDR2 sequences are SQVTM and ANQGSEA. The CDR3 extends over 14 amino acids. Between the trimmed V and J ends, which lost 8 bases and 1 base, there was a span of 17 bases.

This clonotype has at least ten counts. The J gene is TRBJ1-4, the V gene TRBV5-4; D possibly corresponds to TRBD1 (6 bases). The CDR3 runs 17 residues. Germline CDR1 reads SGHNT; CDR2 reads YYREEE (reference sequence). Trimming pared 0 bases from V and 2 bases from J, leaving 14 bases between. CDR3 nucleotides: TGTGCCAGCAGCTTGGACGGGGGCGCGATTACTAATGAAAAACTGTTTTTT. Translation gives CASSLDGGAITNEKLFF.